The 22 T cell receptor beta chains reported below all come from one sample, sequenced in a study of blood T cells in healthy people across ages. A second roughly 6 to 11 cycle PCR used barcoded and J-beta primers. Each CDR3 protein gets one entry after TCRdb re-called the 5' RACE reads with MiXCR. Among 700,000 to 800,000 distinct CDR3 sequences, approximately 39% were seen once, and the ten largest hold 20% to 25%. The sequencing sample was made of blood. These receptors originate from a woman aged 60-70 years in good health.

The chain uses TRBV9 and TRBJ2-3; TRBD2 matches at 11 bases. The trim removed 0 bases at V and 4 bases at J, leaving 4 bases unmatched. The CDR3 totals 16 residues. In germline, CDR1 is SGDLS, CDR2 YYNGEE. This CDR3 is CASSVDLAGGSDTQYF. The DNA of the CDR3 is TGTGCCAGCAGCGTAGACCTAGCGGGAGGCTCAGATACGCAGTATTTT.

The genes are TRBV12-3 or TRBV12-4 and TRBJ1-1, with TRBD1 as a possible D gene (6 bases). Trimming shortened V by 5 bases and J by 2 bases, and 21 bases separated the two germline ends. This CDR3 has 17 residues. CDR3 loop: CASSTLIQGQKNTEAFF. DNA of the CDR3: TGTGCCAGCAGTACATTAATACAGGGCCAGAAAAACACTGAAGCTTTCTTT.

The chain uses TRBV7-2 and TRBJ2-3, with D possibly being TRBD2 (5 bases). This CDR3 comprises 16 residues. V lost 7 bases to trimming and J lost 2 bases, with 19 bases between them. The germline V gene encodes CDR1 SGHTA and CDR2 FQGNSA. CDR3 sequence: CASMLDRDRYTDTQYF. In DNA form, the CDR3 reads TGTGCCAGCATGCTTGACCGGGATCGCTACACAGATACGCAGTATTTT.

V is TRBV7-2 and J is TRBJ2-6; D perhaps matches TRBD2 (6 bases). The germline V and J ends were trimmed by 0 bases and 4 bases, with 10 bases remaining between them. Germline V lookup: CDR1 SGHTA, CDR2 FQGNSA. The CDR3 is 16 amino acids. Here the CDR3 reads CASSLAGEAGANVLTF. The CDR3 bases are TGTGCCAGCAGCTTAGCTGGGGAGGCAGGGGCCAACGTCCTGACTTTC.

The chain carries TRBV12-3 or TRBV12-4 and TRBJ1-2; no reliable D call. V was shortened by 2 bases and J by 8 bases, with 21 bases between the two germline ends. The CDR3 runs to 16 residues. CDR3 loop: CASSLRGIRYNGGYTF. As DNA, the CDR3 is TGTGCCAGCAGTTTAAGAGGGATACGCTACAACGGGGGCTACACCTTC.

This clonotype was seen only a few times. The chain joins TRBV7-2 to TRBJ2-7; no definite D call. Germline V gene lookup returns CDR1 SGHTA and CDR2 FQGNSA. With 1 base removed from V and 1 base from J, the gap between germline ends came to 11 bases. The CDR3 is 15 residues long. DNA for the CDR3: TGTGCCAGCAGCTTAGGGAGATATGGATCCTACGAGCAGTACTTC. Translated: CASSLGRYGSYEQYF.

The rearrangement uses TRBV20-1 and TRBJ2-4; tentative D call: TRBD2 (6 bases). The closer fit of TRBJ2-7 to the DNA end suggests the J call may be wrong. There are 16 residues in the CDR3. Germline loops: CDR1 DFQATT, CDR2 SNEGSKA (reference sequence). The CDR3 sequence is CSALAGREFPSYEQYF. The CDR3, as DNA: TGCAGTGCCCTGGCCGGACGGGAGTTTCCTTCCTACGAGCAGTACTTC.

The V call is TRBV20-1, the J call TRBJ2-5, with D unresolved. Per the germline V gene, CDR1 is DFQATT and CDR2 is SNEGSKA (reference sequence). The CDR3 loop spans 12 amino acids. The V gene lost 7 bases and the J gene lost 0 bases, with 9 bases spanning the gap. DNA for the CDR3: TGCAGTGGGGCGGCAGACCAAGAGACCCAGTACTTC. As protein: CSGAADQETQYF.

In regard to this clonotype: A much more abundant neighbour one base away suggests this may be a read error. This chain connects TRBV29-1 to TRBJ2-7; D possibly uses TRBD1 or TRBD2 (6 bases each). The CDR3 consists of 16 residues. Per the germline V gene, CDR1 is SQVTM and CDR2 is ANQGSEA. Trimming took off 7 bases at V and 2 bases at J, with 24 bases between the two ends. The CDR3 DNA is TGCAGCGCCTCAAGGGGGGCGGAAGGCGGTCCCTACGAGCAGTACTTC. This sequence encodes CSASRGAEGGPYEQYF.

This clonotype appeared many times. The CDR3 nucleotides read TGTGCCAGCAGCGTAGATGCAGGGAATTCACCCCTCCACTTT. Translation gives CASSVDAGNSPLHF. The chain has TRBV9 and TRBJ1-6; maybe TRBD1 (5 bases). CDR3 length: 14 amino acids. With 0 bases removed from V and 7 bases from J, the gap between germline ends came to 8 bases. CDR1 SGDLS and CDR2 YYNGEE come from the germline V gene.

The chain couples TRBV20-1 to TRBJ2-7; 12 positions agree with TRBD2. Germline V CDR1 and CDR2: DFQATT, SNEGSKA (reference sequence). The CDR3 totals 14 residues. V lost 5 bases to trimming and J lost 3 bases; unmatched junction nucleotides: 5. The CDR3 here is CSALRTSGNYEQYF. The DNA of the CDR3 is TGCAGTGCTCTACGGACTAGCGGGAACTACGAGCAGTACTTC.

This clonotype was observed many times. The chain combines TRBV28 with TRBJ1-1; no firm D call. V was shortened by 6 bases and J by 1 base, with 6 bases between the two germline ends. The CDR3 has 12 amino acids. Germline CDR1 reads MDHEN; CDR2 reads SYDVKM. The CDR3 loop is CASSFQNTEAFF. CDR3 bases: TGTGCCAGCAGCTTCCAGAACACTGAAGCTTTCTTT. Full variable domain (rest looked up from reference TRBV28 and TRBJ1-1): DVKVTQSSRYLVKRTGEKVFLECVQDMDHENMFWYRQDPGLGLRLIYFSYDVKMKEKGDIPEGYSVSREKKERFSLILESASTNQTSMYLCASSFQNTEAFFGQGTRLTVV.

The CDR3 here is CASSYPGQGMYEQYF. CDR3 coding DNA: TGTGCCAGCAGTTACCCTGGACAGGGAATGTACGAGCAGTACTTC. The J gene is TRBJ2-7, the V gene TRBV6-6; 8 nucleotides agree with TRBD1. There are 15 residues in the CDR3. Germline V gene data show CDR1 as MNHNY and CDR2 as SVGAGI (reference sequence). The junction had 7 bases not matched to a gene; V was cut back by 2 bases and J by 4 bases.

This clonotype has a count of ten or more. The chain's CDR3 is CAISNLAGEGSNEQFF. The CDR3 nucleotides are TGTGCCATCAGTAACCTAGCGGGAGAAGGGAGCAATGAGCAGTTCTTC. V usage is TRBV10-3 and J usage is TRBJ2-1; 10 bases are a match to TRBD2. This CDR3 is 16 amino acids long. From germline, CDR1 is ENHRY and CDR2 SYGVKD. Unmatched junction bases numbered 10, after V lost 5 bases and J lost 6 bases.

A single count supports this clonotype. V and J are TRBV20-1 and TRBJ1-5; a weak D match, TRBD1 (5 bases). Germline values: CDR1 DFQATT, CDR2 SNEGSKA (reference sequence). This CDR3 is built from 14 residues. CDR3 amino acids: CSRGGSYSNQPQHF. Written as DNA, the CDR3 is TGCAGCCGTGGGGGGTCGTATAGCAATCAGCCCCAGCATTTT.

This clonotype has at least ten counts. The V gene is TRBV4-1, the J gene TRBJ2-3; 14 bases are a match to TRBD2. Germline-derived CDR1 and CDR2 are MGHRA and YSYEKL. Trimming took 1 base from V and 6 from J; bases not matched to a gene: 12. The CDR3 covers 19 residues. CDR3 region: CASSQGQPGLAGAVDTQYF. The CDR3 bases are TGCGCCAGCAGCCAAGGGCAGCCGGGACTAGCGGGGGCCGTTGATACGCAGTATTTT.

The rearrangement joins TRBV13 to TRBJ2-3; the D is unclear. The germline gives CDR1 PRHDT, CDR2 FYEKMQ (reference sequence). Trimming stripped 0 bases from V and 3 bases from J, with 10 bases between. This CDR3 contains 15 residues. DNA for the CDR3: TGTGCCAGCAGCTTAGGCCTGTTCAGGACAGATACGCAGTATTTT. Translated, it gives CASSLGLFRTDTQYF.

The genes are TRBV4-2 and TRBJ1-4; 7 bases are a match to TRBD1. Trimming cost V 1 base and J 3 bases; bases outside gene matches: 2. This CDR3 spans 15 amino acids. CDR1 and CDR2 from the germline V gene are LGHNA and YNFKEQ. The CDR3 loop is CASSQGQGPNEKLFF. The CDR3 DNA follows: TGTGCCAGCAGCCAAGGACAGGGCCCTAATGAAAAACTGTTTTTT.

This clonotype was detected only a few times. At one end the junction does not follow the germline gene, possibly because of a read error. This chain links TRBV28 with TRBJ2-3; TRBD2 matches 7 bases. The CDR3 sequence is 15 residues long. The germline V gene encodes CDR1 MDHEN and CDR2 SYDVKM. CDR3 sequence reads: CASSLWTRSTDTQYF. DNA for the CDR3: TGTGCCAGCAGCTTATGGACTAGGAGTACAGATACGCAGTATTTT.

This clonotype was observed a few times. J is TRBJ2-1 and V is TRBV4-3; TRBD1 or TRBD2 may be the D gene (6 bases each). The DNA end lines up better with TRBJ2-7; the J call may be wrong. CDR3 size: 18 residues. In germline, CDR1 is LGHNA, CDR2 YSLEER. The CDR3 DNA is TGCGCCAGCAGCCAAGTCGGGCGTTCCGGGGGCTCCTACAATGAGCAGTACTTC. It yields the protein CASSQVGRSGGSYNEQYF.

This clonotype is a singleton in its sample. The chain employs TRBV15 and TRBJ1-6, with D unresolved. The CDR3 length is 21 residues. The V gene lost 2 bases and the J gene lost 4 bases, with 27 bases spanning the gap. The germline CDR1 and CDR2 sequences are LNHNV and YYDKDF (reference sequence). CDR3 nucleotides: TGTGCCACCAGCAGATACGTGAGGGTCGAGAATCAATTACTATATAATTCACCCCTCCACTTT. Protein: CATSRYVRVENQLLYNSPLHF. The variable domain in full, with the rest retrieved from reference TRBV15 and TRBJ1-6, is DAMVIQNPRYQVTQFGKPVTLSCSQTLNHNVMYWYQQKSSQAPKLLFHYYDKDFNNEADTPDNFQSRRPNTSFCFLDIRSPGLGDTAMYLCATSRYVRVENQLLYNSPLHFGNGTRLTVT.

This clonotype was seen once. The CDR3 reads CASSPGRVQTQYF. CDR3 sequence (DNA): TGTGCCAGCAGCCCCGGGAGAGTGCAGACCCAGTACTTC. The chain uses TRBV14 and TRBJ2-7; D perhaps matches TRBD2 (6 bases). Near its end, the DNA agrees better with TRBJ2-5, so the J call may be wrong. The CDR3 extends over 13 amino acids. Looked up from germline, CDR1 is SGHDN and CDR2 is FVKESK.